A single sample is the source of the 19 T cell receptor beta chains below, sequenced in a study of blood T cells in healthy people across ages. Then a second PCR, running about 6 to 12 cycles, was carried out with a sample-barcoded 5' primer and a J-beta primer mix. TCRdb ran MiXCR on the 5' RACE reads and lists one entry per CDR3 protein. The sample shows 850,000 to 1,000,000 distinct CDR3 sequences, roughly 52% of them seen only once. The source material was blood. These receptors all come from a young man in good health.

J is TRBJ1-2 and V is TRBV12-3 or TRBV12-4; D unresolved. V lost 6 bases and J lost 6, with 26 bases in between. This CDR3 comprises 17 residues. CDR3 in DNA: TGTGCCAGCAGCCTCACTTCGGGTGCGTTAAGATCAGATGGCTACACCTTC. This encodes CASSLTSGALRSDGYTF.

The genes are TRBV20-1 and TRBJ1-2, with D perhaps matching TRBD1 (6 bases). The CDR3 runs 11 residues. From germline, CDR1 is DFQATT and CDR2 SNEGSKA (reference sequence). V lost 6 bases and J 7 bases, leaving 12 bases between the germline ends. CDR3 nucleotide sequence: TGCAGTGCAATAGGGACACCTGGCTACACCTTC. Protein sequence: CSAIGTPGYTF.

The chain links TRBV9 to TRBJ1-1; TRBD1 matches 7 bases. The CDR3 is 15 residues long. Germline lookup yields CDR1 SGDLS and CDR2 YYNGEE. Germline trimming cut 0 bases from V and 3 bases from J; bases unmatched to any gene: 5. Written as DNA, the CDR3 is TGTGCCAGCAGCGTAGTGGGGCAGGGGGACACTGAAGCTTTCTTT. Protein product: CASSVVGQGDTEAFF.

This rearrangement joins TRBV20-1 to TRBJ2-4; perhaps TRBD2 as D (6 bases). The closer fit of TRBJ2-7 to the DNA end suggests the J call may be wrong. Germline CDR1 reads DFQATT; CDR2 reads SNEGSKA (reference sequence). The CDR3 runs to 12 residues. The CDR3 sequence: CSATLARDEQYF. The CDR3 region has the DNA TGCAGTGCGACACTAGCTAGGGACGAGCAGTACTTC.

This clonotype turned up a few times. V and J are TRBV12-3 or TRBV12-4 and TRBJ1-2; 7 bases align to TRBD1. The CDR3 contains 15 residues. The V segment lost 6 bases and the J segment 6 bases; nucleotides outside the gene matches: 13. CDR3 sequence (DNA): TGTGCCAGCAGCACCGGGACAGTCTGGACTCATGGCTACACCTTC. Protein: CASSTGTVWTHGYTF.

The V call is TRBV11-3, the J call TRBJ2-1; D remains unclear. Matching the DNA end better, TRBJ2-7 makes the J call doubtful. Germline V CDR1 and CDR2: SGHNT, YENEEA. The CDR3 totals 14 residues. CDR3 coding DNA: TGTGCCAGCAGCTCAGATGGAAAGGCGAGCGAGCAGTACTTC. The encoded protein is CASSSDGKASEQYF.

This clonotype was counted between two and nine times. V gene TRBV6-2 or TRBV6-3 combines with J gene TRBJ1-2; 11 bases line up with TRBD1. Looked up from germline, CDR1 is MNHEY and CDR2 is SVGEGT. Unmatched junction bases numbered 7, after V lost 2 bases and J lost 8 bases. This CDR3 comprises 15 residues. The CDR3 reads CASSYHLDRGPGYTF. Written as DNA, the CDR3 is TGTGCCAGCAGTTACCACCTGGACAGGGGGCCCGGCTACACCTTC.

The rearrangement uses TRBV9 and TRBJ1-2, with 11 bases fitting TRBD1. Germline V gene lookup returns CDR1 SGDLS and CDR2 YYNGEE. The CDR3 consists of 16 residues. J gave up 1 base and V 0 bases, and 2 bases lay outside the gene matches. DNA for the CDR3: TGTGCCAGCAGCGTAGGGACAGGGGGCGGTAACTATGGCTACACCTTC. Residues: CASSVGTGGGNYGYTF.

The chain couples TRBV5-1 to TRBJ2-1, with D tentatively TRBD1 or TRBD2 (6 bases each). The CDR3 is 13 amino acids. Germline values: CDR1 SGHRS, CDR2 YFSETQ. Deletions cut 4 bases from V and 9 bases from J, with 14 bases between. CDR3 residues: CASSPKRGLEQFF. In DNA form, the CDR3 reads TGCGCCAGCAGCCCTAAACGGGGGCTTGAGCAGTTCTTC.

This clonotype was recorded a few times. CDR3 protein: CASSLTAGPLYEQYF. Written as DNA, the CDR3 is TGTGCCAGCAGCCTAACGGCCGGACCTCTTTACGAGCAGTACTTC. The V and J genes are TRBV6-2 or TRBV6-3 and TRBJ2-7; D not certain. V was cut by 6 bases and J by 4 bases, with 19 bases left in between. The germline V gene encodes CDR1 MNHEY and CDR2 SVGEGT. The CDR3 runs 15 residues.

V gene TRBV7-2 combines with J gene TRBJ2-1; TRBD2 agrees at 11 bases. CDR3 length equals 16 residues. From germline, CDR1 is SGHTA and CDR2 FQGNSA. V gave up 3 bases and J gave up 5 bases; unmatched junction bases: 6. As DNA, the CDR3 is TGTGCCAGCAGCTTCTCTAGCGGGGGGAGTAACAATGAGCAGTTCTTC. Its translation is CASSFSSGGSNNEQFF.

The chain employs TRBV30 and TRBJ1-5, with D uncertain. The germline CDR1 and CDR2 sequences are GTSNPN and SVGIG (reference sequence). CDR3 length: 14 residues. V lost 3 bases and J lost 0, with 9 bases in between. The CDR3 sequence: CAWSTADSNQPQHF. The CDR3, as DNA: TGTGCCTGGAGCACGGCAGATAGCAATCAGCCCCAGCATTTT.

The V call is TRBV27, the J call TRBJ2-5; D is possibly TRBD2 (5 bases). Judging by the DNA end, TRBJ2-7 fits better; the J call may be wrong. CDR3 length: 13 amino acids. Germline-derived CDR1 and CDR2 are MNHEY and SMNVEV (reference sequence). CDR3 amino acids: CASSWRGPYEQYF. CDR3 sequence (DNA): TGTGCCAGCAGTTGGCGAGGGCCCTACGAGCAGTACTTC.

The rearrangement links TRBV5-1 to TRBJ2-5; 7 nucleotides align to TRBD1. The CDR3 totals 15 residues. Germline V CDR1 and CDR2: SGHRS, YFSETQ. The J segment lost 3 bases and the V segment lost 4 bases, leaving 9 bases of the junction unmatched. CDR3 loop: CASSSRTGSKETQYF. DNA of the CDR3: TGCGCCAGCAGCAGCAGGACAGGCTCTAAAGAGACCCAGTACTTC.

With respect to this clonotype: A read error may account for a junction end that differs from germline. The chain has TRBV29-1 and TRBJ2-7; perhaps TRBD2 as D (6 bases). From germline, CDR1 is SQVTM and CDR2 ANQGSEA. This CDR3 spans 11 amino acids. CDR3 amino acids: CSVLRGYEQSF. CDR3 DNA: TGCAGCGTTCTTCGGGGGTACGAGCAGTCCTTC.

The V gene is TRBV24-1, the J gene TRBJ2-3; D is uncertain. The CDR3 runs to 13 residues. Germline V gene sequence: CDR1 KGHDR, CDR2 SFDVKD. V lost 7 bases and J 4 bases, leaving 11 bases between the germline ends. DNA of the CDR3: TGTGCCACCAGAGACACGGGTTCAGATACGCAGTATTTT. Its protein is CATRDTGSDTQYF.

This clonotype was counted a few times. The chain uses TRBV20-1 and TRBJ2-3; 8 nucleotides align to TRBD1. Germline V gene data show CDR1 as DFQATT and CDR2 as SNEGSKA (reference sequence). The CDR3 extends over 19 amino acids. With V trimmed by 0 bases and J by 2 bases, 16 bases remained unmatched. This chain's CDR3 is CSARDFRLGTGVFTDTQYF. The DNA of the CDR3 is TGCAGTGCTAGAGACTTTCGACTGGGGACAGGAGTTTTCACAGATACGCAGTATTTT.

This chain links TRBV3-1 with TRBJ2-1, with 10 bases matching TRBD2. The CDR3 runs 13 residues. The V and J ends lost 6 bases and 9 bases, in that order; junction bases with no gene match: 5. Germline CDR1 LGHDT, CDR2 YNNKEL (reference sequence). In nucleotides, the CDR3 is TGTGCCAGCAGGGTAGCGGGGGGAGGTGAGCAGTTCTTC. Encoded protein: CASRVAGGGEQFF.

With respect to this clonotype: One end of the junction fails to match germline, which may point to a read error. This rearrangement joins TRBV18 to TRBJ1-1; D is unclear. There are 13 residues in the CDR3. Germline assignment: CDR1 KGHSH and CDR2 LQKENI. CDR3 nucleotide sequence: TGTGCCGGCTCCCTGAGACCAGACGCTGAAGCTTTCTTT. Translation: CAGSLRPDAEAFF. The variable domain in full, with the rest retrieved from reference TRBV18 and TRBJ1-1, is NAGVMQNPRHLVRRRGQEARLRCSPMKGHSHVYWYRQLPEEGLKFMVYLQKENIIDESGMPKERFSAEFPKEGPSILRIQQVVRGDSAAYFCAGSLRPDAEAFFGQGTRLTVV.